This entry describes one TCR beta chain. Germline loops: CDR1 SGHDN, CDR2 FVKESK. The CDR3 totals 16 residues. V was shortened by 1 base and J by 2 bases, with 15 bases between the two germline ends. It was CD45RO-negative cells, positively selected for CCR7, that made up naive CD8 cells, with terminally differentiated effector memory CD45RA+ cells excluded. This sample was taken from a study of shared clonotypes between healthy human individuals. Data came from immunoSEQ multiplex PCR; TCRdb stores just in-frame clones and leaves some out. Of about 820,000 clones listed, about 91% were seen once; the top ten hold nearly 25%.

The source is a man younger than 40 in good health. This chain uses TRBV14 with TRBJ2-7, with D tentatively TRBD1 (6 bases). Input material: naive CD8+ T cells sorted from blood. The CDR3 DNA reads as TGTGCCAGCAGCCAAGGTACAGGGATCCGTCCCTACGAGCAGTACTTC. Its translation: CASSQGTGIRPYEQYF.